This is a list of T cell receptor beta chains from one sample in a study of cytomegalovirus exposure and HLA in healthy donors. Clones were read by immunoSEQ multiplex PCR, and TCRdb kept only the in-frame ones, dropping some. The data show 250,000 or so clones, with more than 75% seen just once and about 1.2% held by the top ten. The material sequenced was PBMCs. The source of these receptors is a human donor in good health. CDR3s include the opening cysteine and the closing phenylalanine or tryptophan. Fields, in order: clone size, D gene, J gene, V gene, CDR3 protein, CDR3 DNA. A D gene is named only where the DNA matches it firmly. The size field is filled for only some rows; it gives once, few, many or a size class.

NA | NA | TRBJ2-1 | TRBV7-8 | CASSSDRIASLIYNEQFF | TGTGCCAGCAGCTCGGACAGAATCGCCTCCTTAATCTACAATGAGCAGTTCTTC
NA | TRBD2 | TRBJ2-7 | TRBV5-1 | CASSPPGLAAAYEQYF | TGCGCCAGCAGTCCCCCGGGACTAGCGGCCGCCTACGAGCAGTACTTC
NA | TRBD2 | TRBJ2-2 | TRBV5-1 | CASSSATGGWTGELFF | TGCGCCAGCAGCTCCGCCACGGGGGGTTGGACCGGGGAGCTGTTTTTT
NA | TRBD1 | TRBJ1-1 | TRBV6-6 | CASSGQGAQGSEAFF | TGTGCCAGCAGTGGCCAGGGGGCTCAAGGAAGTGAAGCTTTCTTT
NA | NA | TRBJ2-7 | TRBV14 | CASSPGGIAPYRREQYF | TGTGCCAGCAGCCCCGGGGGAATTGCCCCTTACCGGAGGGAGCAGTACTTC
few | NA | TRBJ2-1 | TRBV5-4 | CASSLDPSSSYNEQFF | TGTGCCAGCAGCTTGGACCCCTCTAGCTCCTACAATGAGCAGTTCTTC
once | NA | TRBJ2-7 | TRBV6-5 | CASSRSGDEQYF | TGTGCCAGCTCCCGCTCTGGAGACGAGCAGTACTTC
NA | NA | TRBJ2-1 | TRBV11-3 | CASSLGYRVGYNEQFF | TGTGCCAGCAGCTTAGGTTACAGGGTTGGCTACAATGAGCAGTTCTTC
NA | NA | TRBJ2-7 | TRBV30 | CAWSPSSYEQYF | TGTGCCTGGAGTCCCTCCTCCTACGAGCAGTACTTC
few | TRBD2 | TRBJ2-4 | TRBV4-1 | CASSSGRAIETKNIQYF | TGCGCCAGCAGCAGCGGGAGGGCCATAGAGACCAAAAACATTCAGTACTTC
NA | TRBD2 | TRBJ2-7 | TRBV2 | CASSGSGAGGPYEQYF | TGTGCCAGCAGTGGGTCAGGAGCGGGAGGGCCATACGAGCAGTACTTC
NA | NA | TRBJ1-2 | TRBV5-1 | CASSLQATGYTF | TGCGCCAGCAGCTTGCAGGCAACTGGCTACACCTTC
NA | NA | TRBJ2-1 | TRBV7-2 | CASSLARLSYNEQFF | TGTGCCAGCAGCTTAGCGCGTCTAAGCTACAATGAGCAGTTCTTC
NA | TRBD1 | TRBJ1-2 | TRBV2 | CASSEDRGLYGYTF | TGTGCCAGCAGTGAGGACAGGGGGCTCTATGGCTACACCTTC
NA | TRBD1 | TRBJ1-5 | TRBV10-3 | CATQEQGFDQPQHF | TGTGCCACCCAAGAACAGGGGTTTGATCAGCCCCAGCATTTT
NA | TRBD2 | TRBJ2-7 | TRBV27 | CASSLSGTSGVYEQYF | TGTGCCAGCAGTTTATCAGGGACTAGCGGGGTCTACGAGCAGTACTTC
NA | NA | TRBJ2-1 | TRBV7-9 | CASSLVGQPLLPNEQFF | TGTGCCAGCAGCTTAGTTGGACAGCCCCTACTCCCCAATGAGCAGTTCTTC
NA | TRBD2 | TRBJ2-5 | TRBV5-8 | CASSPGATSGIQETQYF | TGTGCCAGCAGCCCCGGGGCGACTAGCGGAATACAAGAGACCCAGTACTTC
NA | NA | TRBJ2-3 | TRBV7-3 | CASSFGLGADTQYF | TGTGCCAGCAGCTTTGGACTGGGGGCGGATACGCAGTATTTT
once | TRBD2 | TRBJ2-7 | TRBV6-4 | CASSYLAGGYEQYF | TGTGCCAGCAGTTACCTAGCGGGAGGCTACGAGCAGTACTTC
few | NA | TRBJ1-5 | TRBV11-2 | CASGSGRNQPQHF | TGTGCCAGCGGATCAGGTCGCAACCAGCCCCAGCATTTT
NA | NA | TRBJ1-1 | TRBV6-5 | CASSYNAGTAEAFF | TGTGCCAGCAGTTACAATGCGGGGACGGCTGAAGCTTTCTTT
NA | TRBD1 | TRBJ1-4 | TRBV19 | CASSITQGEKLFF | TGTGCCAGTAGTATAACACAGGGGGAAAAACTGTTTTTT
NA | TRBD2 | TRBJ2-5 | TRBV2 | CASSVLRGRGETQYF | TGTGCCAGCAGTGTTCTGCGGGGGAGAGGGGAGACCCAGTACTTC
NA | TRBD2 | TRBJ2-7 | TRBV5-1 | CASSLVAGGPHEQYF | TGCGCCAGCAGCTTGGTAGCGGGAGGTCCCCACGAGCAGTACTTC
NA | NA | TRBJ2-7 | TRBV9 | CASSPTGRYEQYF | TGTGCCAGCAGCCCAACGGGGAGGTACGAGCAGTACTTC
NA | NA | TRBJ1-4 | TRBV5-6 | CASSLAYGPQNEKLFF | TGTGCCAGCAGCTTGGCTTATGGCCCACAGAACGAAAAACTGTTTTTT
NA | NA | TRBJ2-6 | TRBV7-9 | CASSLGGSGANVLTF | TGTGCCAGCAGCTTAGGAGGCTCTGGGGCCAACGTCCTGACTTTC
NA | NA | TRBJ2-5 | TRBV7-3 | CASSLLANGETQYF | TGTGCCAGCAGCTTATTGGCTAACGGGGAGACCCAGTACTTC
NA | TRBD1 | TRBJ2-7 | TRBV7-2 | CASSLNRGQNDYEQYF | TGTGCCAGCAGCTTAAATAGGGGACAGAATGACTACGAGCAGTACTTC
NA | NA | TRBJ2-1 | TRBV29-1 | CSLPAGSSYNEQFF | TGCAGCCTTCCGGCGGGAAGCTCCTACAATGAGCAGTTCTTC
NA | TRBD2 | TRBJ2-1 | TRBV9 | CASSVDSGNEQFF | TGTGCCAGCAGCGTAGATAGCGGGAATGAGCAGTTCTTC
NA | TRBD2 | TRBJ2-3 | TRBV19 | CASSRPSGTDTQYF | TGTGCCAGTAGTAGGCCTAGCGGTACAGATACGCAGTATTTT